The next 32 T cell receptor beta chains were all read from a single sample in a study of cytomegalovirus exposure and HLA in healthy donors. Both 60 Vbeta primers and 13 Jbeta primers went into the PCR. Produced via immunoSEQ multiplex PCR; TCRdb's table is partial and in-frame only. The sample shows approximately 160,000 clones, around 63% of them seen only once. Sequences were obtained from PBMCs. The receptors here all came from a woman younger than 30 in good health and CMV-seropositive.

V usage is TRBV27 and J usage is TRBJ2-5, with TRBD1 identical over 8 bases. The J call may be mistaken, given a closer DNA end match to TRBJ2-7. CDR1 is MNHEY, CDR2 SMNVEV, per germline (reference sequence). CDR3 size: 13 residues. The chain's CDR3 is CASSRDRLREQYF. CDR3 nucleotide sequence: TGTGCCAGTTCCCGGGACAGGCTACGCGAGCAGTACTTC.

The chain couples TRBV19 to TRBJ2-1; D is unclear. The germline V gene has CDR1 LNHDA and CDR2 SQIVND (reference sequence). V lost 4 bases to trimming and J lost 4 bases, with 23 bases between them. The CDR3 runs to 18 residues. Here the CDR3 reads CASSNPPPLVPEYNEQFF. In nucleotides, the CDR3 is TGTGCCAGTAGTAACCCCCCTCCTTTGGTTCCGGAGTACAATGAGCAGTTCTTC.

The chain recombines TRBV29-1 with TRBJ2-3; 10 bases fit TRBD2. CDR1 SQVTM and CDR2 ANQGSEA come from the germline V gene. The CDR3 runs to 14 residues. V shed 4 bases and J 1 base; nucleotides not matched to a gene: 2. DNA of the CDR3: TGCAGCGTTGGTCTAGCGGGGGGCACAGATACGCAGTATTTT. Translation gives CSVGLAGGTDTQYF.

CDR3 nucleotides: TGTGCCAGCAGCCCGAGACTAGCGTTGGGGACCGGGGAGCTGTTTTTT. Its protein product is CASSPRLALGTGELFF. The chain carries TRBV9 and TRBJ2-2; the match to TRBD2 covers 8 bases. From germline, CDR1 is SGDLS and CDR2 YYNGEE. This CDR3 has 16 residues. Trimming removed 4 bases from V and 5 bases from J; junction bases left unmatched: 10.

This sequence joins TRBV7-2 and TRBJ2-3; the D is unclear. The germline V gene has CDR1 SGHTA and CDR2 FQGNSA. The CDR3 has 13 amino acids. The V and J ends lost 4 bases and 5 bases respectively, with 10 bases between them. CDR3: CASSSRLIDTQYF. DNA for the CDR3: TGTGCCAGCAGCTCCCGGTTAATAGATACGCAGTATTTT. The full variable domain, its missing parts supplied by reference TRBV7-2 and TRBJ2-3, is GAGVSQSPSNKVTEKGKDVELRCDPISGHTALYWYRQSLGQGLEFLIYFQGNSAPDKSGLPSDRFSAERTGGSVSTLTIQRTQQEDSAVYLCASSSRLIDTQYFGPGTRLTVL.

This clone was detected a few times. V gene TRBV28 combines with J gene TRBJ1-2; 7 nucleotides match TRBD1. The CDR3 contains 15 residues. With V trimmed by 4 bases and J by 4 bases, 9 bases remained unmatched. The germline V gene has CDR1 MDHEN and CDR2 SYDVKM. As DNA, the CDR3 is TGTGCCAGCAGTTATTGGACAGGCAACGCCTATGGCTACACCTTC. Translating gives CASSYWTGNAYGYTF.

This chain uses TRBV19 with TRBJ1-5; D uncertain. CDR1 is LNHDA, CDR2 SQIVND, per germline (reference sequence). The CDR3 has 14 amino acids. V was trimmed by 3 bases and J by 0 bases, leaving 6 bases between them. The CDR3 loop is CASSMTYSNQPQHF. The CDR3 nucleotides read TGTGCCAGTAGTATGACATATAGCAATCAGCCCCAGCATTTT.

This clone was picked up a small number of times. This sequence joins TRBV7-2 and TRBJ1-2; 9 nucleotides line up with TRBD1. The V gene's germline CDR1 is SGHTA and CDR2 FQGNSA. The CDR3 is 14 amino acids. The V and J ends lost 4 bases and 6 bases, in that order; junction bases with no gene match: 6. The chain's CDR3 is CASSSTGQGHGYTF. In nucleotides, the CDR3 is TGTGCCAGCAGCTCTACGGGACAGGGACATGGCTACACCTTC.

Only a few counts were recorded for this clone. The chain employs TRBV18 and TRBJ2-5; 10 bases match TRBD2. The junction had 12 bases not matched to a gene; V was cut back by 3 bases and J by 5 bases. The CDR3 has 17 residues. The germline V gene encodes CDR1 KGHSH and CDR2 LQKENI. For the CDR3, the DNA is TGTGCCAGCTCACCTAGGACTAGCGGAGAACCTAGGGAGACCCAGTACTTC. This translates into CASSPRTSGEPRETQYF.

The rearrangement links TRBV6-1 to TRBJ2-7, with D possibly TRBD1 on 6 matching bases. V lost 5 bases to trimming and J lost 1 base, with 9 bases between them. Germline CDR1 and CDR2: MNHNS and SASEGT. CDR3 length equals 13 residues. The CDR3 protein is CASSRTVSYEQYF. DNA of the CDR3: TGTGCCAGCAGTAGGACAGTATCCTACGAGCAGTACTTC.

This clone was observed a few times. The rearrangement joins TRBV27 to TRBJ1-1; D might be TRBD1 (5 bases). The CDR3 loop spans 12 amino acids. V was pared by 4 bases and J by 5 bases, with 8 bases between. Germline assignment: CDR1 MNHEY and CDR2 SMNVEV (reference sequence). DNA for the CDR3: TGTGCCAGCAGTTGGGGGGGGACTGAAGCTTTCTTT. Translating gives CASSWGGTEAFF.

This CDR3 is CASSVGRATYEQYF. The CDR3 DNA reads as TGTGCCAGCAGTGTAGGGAGGGCGACCTACGAGCAGTACTTC. The rearrangement uses TRBV2 and TRBJ2-7; 7 bases fit TRBD2. CDR1 is SNHLY and CDR2 is FYNNEI in the germline V gene. The CDR3 consists of 14 residues. V lost 4 bases, J lost 2 bases, and 5 bases stayed unmatched.

V usage is TRBV6-1 and J usage is TRBJ2-7; 7 bases agree with TRBD1. The trim removed 5 bases at V and 0 bases at J, leaving 7 bases unmatched. CDR3 size: 15 residues. The germline CDR1 and CDR2 sequences are MNHNS and SASEGT. The CDR3 is CASSSRDSYSYEQYF. The DNA for the CDR3 is TGTGCCAGCAGTAGTAGGGACAGCTACTCCTACGAGCAGTACTTC.

This clone was recorded a few times. The chain couples TRBV28 to TRBJ2-1; the D gene is possibly TRBD1 (5 bases). Trimming shortened V by 10 bases and J by 11 bases, and 15 bases separated the two germline ends. CDR1 MDHEN and CDR2 SYDVKM come from the germline V gene. The CDR3 totals 11 residues. CDR3 DNA: TGTGCCACCGAAGGGGTGAATAAGCAGTTCTTC. This translates into CATEGVNKQFF.

CDR3 DNA sequence: TGTGCCAGCAGCTTGGTTGGCGGAAACTATGGCTACACCTTC. Translating gives CASSLVGGNYGYTF. The chain employs TRBV5-4 and TRBJ1-2; unclear D gene. The CDR3 length is 14 residues. The germline CDR1 and CDR2 sequences are SGHNT and YYREEE (reference sequence). V lost 0 bases and J lost 2, with 8 bases in between.

The chain joins TRBV19 to TRBJ1-1; D gene uncertain. The CDR3 runs 14 residues. The V end lost 5 bases, the J end lost 7 bases, and 17 bases lay between the germline ends. Germline CDR1 and CDR2: LNHDA and SQIVND (reference sequence). CDR3 protein: CASSPSQAQNEAFF. The CDR3 DNA reads TGTGCCAGTAGTCCTTCGCAGGCCCAGAATGAAGCTTTCTTT.

Written as DNA, the CDR3 is TGTGCCAGCCGACTAAAATCCCCCTCGGCAGATACGCAGTATTTT. Translating it yields CASRLKSPSADTQYF. The rearrangement joins TRBV27 to TRBJ2-3; TRBD2 might be the D (5 bases). Germline CDR1 is MNHEY and CDR2 is SMNVEV (reference sequence). V was clipped by 8 bases and J by 4 bases, with 19 bases between them. The CDR3 extends over 15 amino acids.

The rearrangement uses TRBV19 and TRBJ2-7; 12 bases agree with TRBD2. V lost 2 bases to trimming and J lost 4 bases; unmatched junction nucleotides: 0. CDR1 is LNHDA and CDR2 is SQIVND in the germline V gene (reference sequence). The CDR3 contains 14 residues. The CDR3 region has the DNA TGTGCCAGTAGTATAACTAGCGGGGGGTACGAGCAGTACTTC. Protein product: CASSITSGGYEQYF.

The rearrangement links TRBV27 to TRBJ1-2, with D tentatively TRBD1 (6 bases). Deletions cut 5 bases from V and 4 bases from J, with 20 bases between. CDR1 and CDR2 (germline): MNHEY, SMNVEV (reference sequence). The CDR3 sequence is 16 residues long. CDR3: CASSRHRQDRFYGYTF. The CDR3 coding sequence is TGTGCCAGCAGTCGCCATCGACAGGACCGTTTCTATGGCTACACCTTC.

V is TRBV11-2 and J is TRBJ2-3; D gene ambiguous. Germline CDR1 is SGHAT and CDR2 is FQNNGV. V gave up 1 base and J gave up 0 bases, with 11 bases separating them. CDR3 length: 16 residues. The CDR3 DNA follows: TGTGCCAGCAGCTTAGGTTACACAGCTAGCACAGATACGCAGTATTTT. Its protein is CASSLGYTASTDTQYF.

On this clone itself: The CDR3 does not close with the conserved phenylalanine or tryptophan, likely indicating a read error. V and J are TRBV27 and TRBJ1-2, with 9 bases identical to TRBD1. The CDR3 contains 15 residues. Looked up from germline, CDR1 is MNHEY and CDR2 is SMNVEV (reference sequence). The junction had 7 bases not matched to a gene; V was cut back by 4 bases and J by 4 bases. The CDR3 DNA is TGTGCCAGCAGTTCTCAGGACAGGGGTGGCTATGGCTACACCCTC. Translating it yields CASSSQDRGGYGYTL.

This clone was counted between two and nine times. The genes are TRBV15 and TRBJ2-7, with 7 bases matching TRBD2. The CDR3 loop spans 13 amino acids. The ends lost 9 bases at V and 1 base at J; junction bases unmatched: 6. Germline-derived CDR1 and CDR2 are LNHNV and YYDKDF (reference sequence). For the CDR3, the DNA is TGTGCCACGAGTGTTAGCGGGTCCTACGAGCAGTACTTC. This translates into CATSVSGSYEQYF.

V gene TRBV5-1 combines with J gene TRBJ1-1, with D possibly TRBD1 on 5 matching bases. Trimming pared 0 bases from V and 6 bases from J, leaving 18 bases between. Germline V lookup: CDR1 SGHRS, CDR2 YFSETQ. CDR3 length equals 16 residues. Written as DNA, the CDR3 is TGCGCCAGCAGCTTGGGGGGGGTTTCACTCGGCCCTGAAGCTTTCTTT. As protein: CASSLGGVSLGPEAFF. The entire variable domain, with the rest obtained from reference TRBV5-1 and TRBJ1-1, is as follows: KAGVTQTPRYLIKTRGQQVTLSCSPISGHRSVSWYQQTPGQGLQFLFEYFSETQRNKGNFPGRFSGRQFSNSRSEMNVSTLELGDSALYLCASSLGGVSLGPEAFFGQGTRLTVV.

The chain carries TRBV29-1 and TRBJ2-2; D may be TRBD1 (6 bases). The germline CDR1 and CDR2 sequences are SQVTM and ANQGSEA. Trimming took off 7 bases at V and 4 bases at J, with 13 bases between the two ends. The CDR3 consists of 13 residues. DNA of the CDR3: TGCAGCGCGCTACAGGGTCCCACCGGGGAGCTGTTTTTT. Protein: CSALQGPTGELFF.

This clone has only one observation. V gene TRBV10-1 combines with J gene TRBJ2-3; D is perhaps TRBD2 (5 bases). Germline V lookup: CDR1 WNHNN, CDR2 SYGVQD (reference sequence). The CDR3 loop spans 15 amino acids. V dropped 3 bases and J dropped 3 bases, with 13 bases sitting between them. DNA of the CDR3: TGCGCCAGCAGTGACAGAGGTCCGGGAACAGATACGCAGTATTTT. It is translated as CASSDRGPGTDTQYF.

CDR3 nucleotides: TGTGCCAGCTCACCACAGGGCGGGGGGTACTACGAGCAGTACTTC. This sequence encodes CASSPQGGGYYEQYF. The V call is TRBV18, the J call TRBJ2-7; 8 nucleotides agree with TRBD2. CDR3 length: 15 residues. Trimming cost V 1 base and J 3 bases; bases outside gene matches: 5. Germline V gene lookup returns CDR1 KGHSH and CDR2 LQKENI.

The chain recombines TRBV2 with TRBJ2-7; 10 nucleotides agree with TRBD2. Germline V gives CDR1 SNHLY, CDR2 FYNNEI. With V trimmed by 6 bases and J by 7 bases, 6 bases remained unmatched. CDR3 length: 13 amino acids. Here the CDR3 reads CASRPSGSWEQYF. DNA for the CDR3: TGTGCCAGCAGGCCTAGCGGGAGCTGGGAGCAGTACTTC. The whole variable domain, remainder taken from reference TRBV2 and TRBJ2-7, is EPEVTQTPSHQVTQMGQEVILRCVPISNHLYFYWYRQILGQKVEFLVSFYNNEISEKSEIFDDQFSVERPDGSNFTLKIRSTKLEDSAMYFCASRPSGSWEQYFGPGTRLTVT.

The V and J genes are TRBV7-9 and TRBJ1-6; the D is unclear. The CDR3 has 12 residues. Trimming stripped 3 bases from V and 7 bases from J, with 4 bases between. Germline V gene lookup returns CDR1 SEHNR and CDR2 FQNEAQ (reference sequence). DNA of the CDR3: TGTGCCAGCAGCTTGCGGAATTCACCCCTCCACTTT. This translates into CASSLRNSPLHF.

This clone has more than one count but fewer than ten. The chain couples TRBV7-9 to TRBJ2-5; maybe TRBD2 (6 bases). Trimming removed 5 bases from V and 2 bases from J, with 9 bases in between. Germline CDR1 SEHNR, CDR2 FQNEAQ (reference sequence). There are 13 residues in the CDR3. The CDR3 DNA is TGTGCCAGCAGCCCTGCGGGGCAAGAGACCCAGTACTTC. Its protein is CASSPAGQETQYF.

This clone was found once. V usage is TRBV27 and J usage is TRBJ1-1; maybe TRBD1 (5 bases). CDR3 length: 15 residues. Germline-derived CDR1 and CDR2 are MNHEY and SMNVEV (reference sequence). The V end was cut by 1 base, the J end by 1 base, with 10 bases between. In DNA, the CDR3 is TGTGCCAGCAGTTTATGGCAGGGAAAGAACACTGAAGCTTTCTTT. It specifies CASSLWQGKNTEAFF.

V usage is TRBV4-2 and J usage is TRBJ1-4; TRBD1 matches 10 bases. V lost 0 bases and J lost 7; bases outside the gene matches: 11. The length of the CDR3 is 18 residues. The germline V gene has CDR1 LGHNA and CDR2 YNFKEQ. As DNA, the CDR3 is TGTGCCAGCAGCCAAGAAGGTGGACAGGGGGGACTTGGTGAAAAACTGTTTTTT. The encoded protein is CASSQEGGQGGLGEKLFF.

The chain links TRBV29-1 to TRBJ2-1; D unclear. This CDR3 spans 12 amino acids. Per the germline V gene, CDR1 is SQVTM and CDR2 is ANQGSEA. V shed 7 bases and J shed 13 bases, with 20 bases lying between them. The CDR3 DNA follows: TGCAGCGACGCTCACAGCCCCGTGCAACAGTTCTTC. This codes for CSDAHSPVQQFF.